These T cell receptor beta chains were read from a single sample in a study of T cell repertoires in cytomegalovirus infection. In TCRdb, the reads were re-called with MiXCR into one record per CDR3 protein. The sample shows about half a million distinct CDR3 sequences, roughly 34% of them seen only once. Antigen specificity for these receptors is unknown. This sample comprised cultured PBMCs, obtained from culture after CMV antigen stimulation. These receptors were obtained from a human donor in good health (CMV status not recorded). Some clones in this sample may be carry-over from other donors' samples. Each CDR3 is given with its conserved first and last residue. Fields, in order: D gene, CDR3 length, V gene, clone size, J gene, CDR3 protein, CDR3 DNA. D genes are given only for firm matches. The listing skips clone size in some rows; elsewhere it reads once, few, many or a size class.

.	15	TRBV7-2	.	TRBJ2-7	CASSLGGSELYEQYF	TGTGCCAGCAGCTTAGGAGGTAGCGAACTCTACGAGCAGTACTTC
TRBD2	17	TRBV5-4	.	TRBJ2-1	CASSLPGRAGAGNEQFF	TGTGCCAGCAGCTTGCCAGGGCGAGCGGGAGCGGGAAATGAGCAGTTCTTC
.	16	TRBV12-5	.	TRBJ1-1	CASGSSGMSGGTEAFF	TGTGCTAGTGGGTCAAGCGGGATGTCGGGGGGCACTGAAGCTTTCTTT
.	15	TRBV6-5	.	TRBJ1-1	CASSYSEGWITEAFF	TGTGCCAGCAGTTACTCGGAGGGTTGGATCACTGAAGCTTTCTTT
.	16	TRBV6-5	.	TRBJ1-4	CASSPGEPATNEKLFF	TGTGCCAGCAGTCCGGGGGAACCTGCAACTAATGAAAAACTGTTTTTT
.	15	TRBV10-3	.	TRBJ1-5	CASREGHQINQPQHF	TGTGCCTCCCGGGAGGGACACCAAATCAATCAGCCCCAGCATTTT
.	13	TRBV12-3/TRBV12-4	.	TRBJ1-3	CATQTLGGNTIYF	TGTGCCACCCAGACGTTGGGTGGAAACACCATATATTTT
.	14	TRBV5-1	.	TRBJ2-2	CASSSDSLTGELFF	TGCGCCAGCAGCTCCGACAGTCTCACCGGGGAGCTGTTTTTT
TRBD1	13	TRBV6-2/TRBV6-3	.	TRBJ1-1	CAVDRAMNTEAFF	TGTGCCGTAGACAGGGCGATGAACACTGAAGCTTTCTTT
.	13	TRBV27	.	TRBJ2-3	CASSSQAGRTQYF	TGTGCCAGCAGCTCCCAGGCGGGACGGACGCAGTATTTT
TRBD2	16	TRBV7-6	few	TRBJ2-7	CASSLEVAGGSYEQYF	TGTGCCAGCAGCTTAGAAGTGGCGGGAGGCTCCTACGAGCAGTACTTC
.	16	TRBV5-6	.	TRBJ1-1	CASSSRFRQKNTEAFF	TGTGCCAGCAGCTCGAGATTTAGGCAGAAGAACACTGAAGCTTTCTTT
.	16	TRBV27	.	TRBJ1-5	CASSLSIQYSNQPQHF	TGTGCCAGCAGTTTATCGATACAGTATAGCAATCAGCCCCAGCATTTT
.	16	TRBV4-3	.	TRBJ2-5	CASSQDEPGNQETQYF	TGCGCCAGCAGCCAAGATGAGCCGGGGAACCAAGAGACCCAGTACTTC
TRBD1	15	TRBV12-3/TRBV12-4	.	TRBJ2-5	CASRTDRDVRETQYF	TGTGCCAGCAGAACCGACAGGGATGTACGGGAGACCCAGTACTTC
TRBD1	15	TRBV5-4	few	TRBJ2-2	CASRTIDRDTGELFF	TGTGCCAGCAGGACTATAGACAGGGACACCGGGGAGCTGTTTTTT